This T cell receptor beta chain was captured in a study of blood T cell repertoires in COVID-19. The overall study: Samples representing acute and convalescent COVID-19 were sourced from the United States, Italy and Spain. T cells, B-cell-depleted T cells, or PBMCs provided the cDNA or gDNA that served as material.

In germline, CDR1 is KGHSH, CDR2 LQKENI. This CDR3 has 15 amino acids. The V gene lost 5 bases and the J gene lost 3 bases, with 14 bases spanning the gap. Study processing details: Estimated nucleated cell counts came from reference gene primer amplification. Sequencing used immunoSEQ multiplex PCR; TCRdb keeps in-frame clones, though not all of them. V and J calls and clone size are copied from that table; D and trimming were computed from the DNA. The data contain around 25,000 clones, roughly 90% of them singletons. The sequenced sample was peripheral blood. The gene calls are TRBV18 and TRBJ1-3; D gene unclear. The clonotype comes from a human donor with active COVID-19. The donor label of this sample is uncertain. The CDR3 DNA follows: TGTGCCAGCTCATCTATGGGCGTCTTTGGAAACACCATATATTTT. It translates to CASSSMGVFGNTIYF.